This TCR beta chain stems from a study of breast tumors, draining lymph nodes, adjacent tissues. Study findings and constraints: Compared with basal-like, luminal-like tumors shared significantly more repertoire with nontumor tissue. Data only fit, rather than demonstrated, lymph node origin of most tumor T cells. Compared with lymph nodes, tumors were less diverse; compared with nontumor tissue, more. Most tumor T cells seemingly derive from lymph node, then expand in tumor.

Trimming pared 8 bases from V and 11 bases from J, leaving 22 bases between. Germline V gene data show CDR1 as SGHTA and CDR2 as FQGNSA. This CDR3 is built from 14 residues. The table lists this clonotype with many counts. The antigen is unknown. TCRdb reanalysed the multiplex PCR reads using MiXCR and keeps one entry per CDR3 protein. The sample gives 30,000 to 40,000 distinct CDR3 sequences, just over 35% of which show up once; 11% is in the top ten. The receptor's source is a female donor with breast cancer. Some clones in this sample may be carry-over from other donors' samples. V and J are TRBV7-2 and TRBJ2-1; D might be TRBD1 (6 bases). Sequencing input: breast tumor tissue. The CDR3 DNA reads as TGTGCCAGCTTCTGGCCCGTACAGGGACCCAAGCAGTTCTTC. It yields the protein CASFWPVQGPKQFF.